The rows below give T cell receptor beta chains drawn from one sample of a study of beta chain features in type 1 diabetes. Method: immunoSEQ multiplex PCR; TCRdb's copy keeps in-frame clones and lacks some. The repertoire holds about 110,000 clones, with approximately 37% as singletons. Sample: stem cell memory CD4+ T cells from blood. The origin of the receptors is a woman under 30 in good health. CDR3s include the opening cysteine and the closing phenylalanine or tryptophan. The order of the fields is V gene, J gene, D gene, clone size, CDR3 protein, CDR3 DNA. D genes are given only for firm matches. Some rows have no size entry. The others give once, few or many, or a class for an expanded clone.

TRBV5-1,TRBJ2-7,-,few,CASSLEGHPSYEQYF,TGCGCCAGCAGCTTGGAGGGACACCCCTCCTACGAGCAGTACTTC
TRBV2,TRBJ1-2,-,-,CASRQASGYTF,TGTGCCAGCAGGCAGGCCTCTGGCTACACCTTC
TRBV7-3,TRBJ1-1,-,few,CASSLRGGAAFF,TGTGCCAGCAGCTTACGGGGGGGGGCGGCTTTCTTT
TRBV19,TRBJ1-1,TRBD1,-,CASSTRQGREAFF,TGTGCCAGTAGTACCAGACAGGGAAGGGAAGCTTTCTTT
TRBV4-3,TRBJ2-1,TRBD2,few,CASSQVRLAGDKNEQFF,TGCGCCAGCAGCCAAGTTCGACTAGCGGGAGATAAGAATGAGCAGTTCTTC
TRBV7-9,TRBJ2-2,-,-,CASSTQGLSTGELFF,TGTGCCAGCAGTACCCAGGGTTTGAGCACCGGGGAGCTGTTTTTT
TRBV27,TRBJ1-1,-,-,CASSSSVGRTEAFF,TGTGCCAGCAGTTCCAGCGTGGGGAGGACTGAAGCTTTCTTT
TRBV19,TRBJ1-1,TRBD1,-,CASSISGGWSTEAFF,TGTGCCAGTAGTATATCAGGGGGCTGGAGCACTGAAGCTTTCTTT
TRBV7-9,TRBJ2-7,-,few,CASSLARPGLLGNEQYF,TGTGCCAGCAGCTTAGCCAGGCCTGGGCTTTTGGGTAACGAGCAGTACTTC
TRBV7-2,TRBJ1-5,-,few,CASSPRAGTQPQHF,TGTGCCAGCAGCCCCCGGGCGGGGACCCAGCCCCAGCATTTT
TRBV18,TRBJ2-3,-,-,CASSPPGTDTQYF,TGTGCCAGCTCACCCCCAGGGACAGATACGCAGTATTTT
TRBV5-1,TRBJ2-7,-,-,CASSLEGFYEQYF,TGCGCCAGCAGCTTGGAGGGGTTCTACGAGCAGTACTTC
TRBV19,TRBJ2-2,TRBD1,few,CASSRPGQGKGGELFF,TGTGCCAGTAGTAGACCGGGACAGGGGAAGGGCGGGGAGCTGTTTTTT
TRBV18,TRBJ2-7,TRBD2,once,CASSRDYQGSEQYF,TGTGCCAGCTCACGGGACTATCAGGGTTCCGAGCAGTACTTC
TRBV9,TRBJ2-2,-,-,CASSGGPWGAGNTGELFF,TGTGCCAGCAGCGGCGGACCGTGGGGAGCGGGTAACACCGGGGAGCTGTTTTTT
TRBV25-1,TRBJ1-5,-,few,CASSGFPEGQPQHF,TGTGCCAGCAGCGGTTTTCCTGAGGGTCAGCCCCAGCATTTT
TRBV5-1,TRBJ2-6,-,few,CASSLGGTGANVLTF,TGCGCCAGCAGCTTGGGAGGGACTGGGGCCAACGTCCTGACTTTC
TRBV5-1,TRBJ2-2,-,-,CASSVGGRGTGELFF,TGCGCCAGCAGCGTAGGGGGTCGCGGCACCGGGGAGCTGTTTTTT
TRBV7-9,TRBJ2-7,TRBD1,few,CASSLDRGSFNEQYF,TGTGCCAGCAGCTTAGACAGGGGCTCCTTCAACGAGCAGTACTTC
TRBV7-9,TRBJ2-3,-,-,CASSRVSDTQYF,TGTGCCAGCAGCCGTGTAAGCGATACGCAGTATTTT
TRBV29-1,TRBJ1-1,-,few,CSVSLAGAGTEAFF,TGCAGCGTGTCCCTTGCCGGGGCGGGAACTGAAGCTTTCTTT
TRBV28,TRBJ1-5,-,few,CASRQTNQPQHF,TGTGCCAGTAGACAGACCAATCAGCCCCAGCATTTT
TRBV5-6,TRBJ1-4,-,-,CASGRQATNEKLFF,TGTGCCAGCGGGCGACAGGCAACTAATGAAAAACTGTTTTTT
TRBV7-2,TRBJ2-3,-,-,CASSDGASTDTQYF,TGTGCCAGCTCTGATGGGGCTAGCACAGATACGCAGTATTTT
TRBV6-6,TRBJ2-5,TRBD2,few,CASRSTSGRAGETQYF,TGTGCCAGCAGGTCAACTAGCGGGAGGGCCGGGGAGACCCAGTACTTC
TRBV7-9,TRBJ2-5,-,few,CASSRLQETQYF,TGTGCCAGCAGCAGACTTCAAGAGACCCAGTACTTC
TRBV19,TRBJ2-7,-,-,CASGMTGFTYEQYF,TGTGCCAGTGGAATGACAGGATTTACCTACGAGCAGTACTTC
TRBV23-1,TRBJ2-4,-,few,CATKLPGAIKIAKNIQYF,TGCGCCACCAAACTACCGGGAGCCATTAAGATAGCCAAAAACATTCAGTACTTC
TRBV10-2,TRBJ1-5,-,-,CASSGYFDRELSQPQHF,TGCGCCAGCAGTGGATACTTTGACCGGGAATTAAGTCAGCCCCAGCATTTT
TRBV18,TRBJ2-1,TRBD2,few,CASSPPSGRSEQFF,TGTGCCAGCTCACCCCCTAGCGGGAGGTCTGAGCAGTTCTTC
TRBV25-1,TRBJ2-7,TRBD2,-,CASSDPTSGSREQYF,TGTGCCAGCAGTGACCCGACTAGCGGGAGTCGCGAGCAGTACTTC
TRBV6-5,TRBJ1-3,-,-,CASSYSVDSGNTIYF,TGTGCCAGCAGTTACTCGGTGGACTCCGGAAACACCATATATTTT
TRBV7-2,TRBJ2-7,-,-,CASSLGVPYEQYF,TGTGCCAGCAGCCTCGGAGTTCCCTACGAGCAGTACTTC
TRBV7-2,TRBJ2-3,-,-,CASSPGGLALWDF,TGTGCCAGCAGTCCCGGAGGGCTGGCACTCTGGGATTTT
TRBV18,TRBJ1-2,-,-,CASSPTGLHNYGYTF,TGTGCCAGCTCACCCACGGGACTGCATAACTATGGCTACACCTTC
TRBV18,TRBJ1-1,-,-,CASSPPASTTRNTEAFF,TGTGCCAGCTCACCACCCGCCTCTACTACTAGGAACACTGAAGCTTTCTTT
TRBV7-9,TRBJ2-7,TRBD2,-,CASSLEGLAGGYYEQYF,TGTGCCAGCAGCTTAGAAGGCCTAGCGGGAGGTTATTACGAGCAGTACTTC
TRBV7-2,TRBJ1-5,TRBD1,-,CASSLGAGTGESNQPQHF,TGTGCCAGCAGCTTAGGGGCCGGGACAGGGGAGAGCAATCAGCCCCAGCATTTT
TRBV7-2,TRBJ2-6,-,few,CASSFRDTVASGANVLTF,TGTGCCAGCAGCTTCCGGGACACCGTGGCCTCTGGGGCCAACGTCCTGACTTTC
TRBV30,TRBJ2-3,TRBD2,-,CAWSLTSGKVLATDTQYF,TGTGCCTGGAGTTTGACTAGCGGGAAGGTTTTGGCGACAGATACGCAGTATTTT
TRBV7-9,TRBJ2-2,-,-,CASSPVGRANTGELFF,TGTGCCAGCAGCCCGGTCGGGCGGGCGAACACCGGGGAGCTGTTTTTT
TRBV10-3,TRBJ2-5,TRBD1,-,CAISGGQGSETQYF,TGTGCCATCAGTGGGGGACAGGGATCAGAGACCCAGTACTTC
TRBV7-2,TRBJ2-3,-,-,CASSLAYRQAPDTQYF,TGTGCCAGCAGCTTAGCCTATCGACAGGCTCCAGATACGCAGTATTTT
TRBV15,TRBJ2-7,-,-,CATSRGGLTSYEQYF,TGTGCCACCAGCAGAGGAGGACTTACCTCCTACGAGCAGTACTTC
TRBV6-5,TRBJ1-1,-,few,CASSPWRSEAFF,TGTGCCAGCAGTCCATGGAGAAGTGAAGCTTTCTTT
TRBV7-3,TRBJ2-3,TRBD2,-,CASSPGGSQGTDTQYF,TGTGCCAGCAGCCCCGGGGGGAGTCAAGGCACAGATACGCAGTATTTT
TRBV28,TRBJ1-1,TRBD1,-,CASSSGQGRTEAFF,TGTGCCAGCAGTTCAGGACAGGGCCGAACTGAAGCTTTCTTT
TRBV18,TRBJ1-2,TRBD1,few,CASSPPRGQGGPIYGYTF,TGTGCCAGCTCACCGCCGAGGGGACAGGGGGGGCCTATCTATGGCTACACCTTC
TRBV4-2,TRBJ2-1,-,few,CASSQGGGMYNEQFF,TGTGCCAGCAGCCAAGGGGGCGGAATGTACAATGAGCAGTTCTTC
TRBV6-6,TRBJ2-7,TRBD2,-,CASSYNVGGSYEQYF,TGTGCCAGCAGTTACAATGTCGGGGGGTCCTACGAGCAGTACTTC
TRBV15,TRBJ2-7,TRBD2,-,CATSRGPGRSYEQYF,TGTGCCACCAGCAGAGGCCCCGGGAGGAGCTACGAGCAGTACTTC
TRBV2,TRBJ1-1,TRBD1,few,CASRGQGARTEAFF,TGTGCCAGCAGGGGACAGGGGGCGAGAACTGAAGCTTTCTTT
TRBV5-6,TRBJ2-5,-,-,CASSLGEEKIITYQETQYF,TGTGCCAGCAGCTTAGGAGAAGAGAAGATTATCACCTACCAAGAGACCCAGTACTTC
TRBV5-1,TRBJ2-5,-,-,CASSPSEGRETQYF,TGCGCCAGCAGCCCCTCGGAGGGGCGGGAGACCCAGTACTTC
TRBV18,TRBJ1-5,-,few,CASSPRYNSRNQPQHF,TGTGCCAGCTCACCACGTTACAACAGTAGGAATCAGCCCCAGCATTTT
TRBV9,TRBJ2-2,TRBD1,-,CASSVGTGGLIFTGELFF,TGTGCCAGCAGCGTAGGGACAGGGGGCCTAATATTCACCGGGGAGCTGTTTTTT
TRBV18,TRBJ2-7,TRBD2,few,CASSRSSGSTSYEQYF,TGTGCCAGCTCACGGTCAAGCGGGAGTACGTCCTACGAGCAGTACTTC
TRBV15,TRBJ1-1,-,-,CATSRDAQLRNTEAFF,TGTGCCACCAGCAGAGATGCACAGTTGCGGAACACTGAAGCTTTCTTT